This TCR beta chain emerged from a study of post-analysis software for immune sequencing data. Broader study findings: Patients used about 5 TRBV segments, including TRBV5-6, TRBV5-1 and TRBV20-1, more often than controls. The normalized Chao1 diversity of multiple sclerosis patients was significantly lower than that of controls.

The library was made from cDNA and included unique molecular identifiers. One entry per CDR3 protein, called by TCRdb with MiXCR from the PCR reads. The sample records approximately 770,000 distinct CDR3 sequences, approximately 44% being singletons. The CDR3 is 15 residues long. Germline V gives CDR1 SNHLY, CDR2 FYNNEI. After removal of 6 bases from V and 1 base from J, the junction contained 6 bases not matched to a gene. The table lists this clonotype with a count of one. Its antigen remains unidentified. This sequence was found in a girl aged 10 to 17 with multiple sclerosis. The specimen sequenced was blood. The V call is TRBV2, the J call TRBJ2-1; TRBD2 aligns across 7 bases. The CDR3, as DNA: TGTGCCAGCAGCGGGGGGTTCCGGTCCTACAATGAGCAGTTCTTC. This gives the protein CASSGGFRSYNEQFF. Together with reference TRBV2 and TRBJ2-1, the CDR3 gives the full variable domain: EPEVTQTPSHQVTQMGQEVILRCVPISNHLYFYWYRQILGQKVEFLVSFYNNEISEKSEIFDDQFSVERPDGSNFTLKIRSTKLEDSAMYFCASSGGFRSYNEQFFGPGTRLTVL.